The rows below give T cell receptor beta chains drawn from one sample of a study of blood T cell repertoires in COVID-19. Only in-frame clones appear in the TCRdb table, and some are missing; sequencing was by immunoSEQ multiplex PCR. The table includes 200,000 or so clones, 80% to 90% detected once. The source material was peripheral blood. Receptor source: a woman in her fifties or sixties who had recovered from COVID-19. The conserved cysteine and the conserved F or W are not part of the CDR3 here. Fields, in order: V gene, CDR3 protein.

v_call: TRBV4-1; cdr3_aa: ASSQTQGTTEAF
v_call: TRBV5-5; cdr3_aa: ASSLVMTRGEQY
v_call: TRBV29-1; cdr3_aa: SVEKQGGEKLF
v_call: TRBV5-4; cdr3_aa: ASSSKSSGATDTQY
v_call: TRBV24-1; cdr3_aa: ATSDPTTNYGYT
v_call: TRBV19; cdr3_aa: ASTVAVRGTEAF
v_call: TRBV4-2; cdr3_aa: ASSQATDTQY
v_call: TRBV15; cdr3_aa: ATSRDWGGDTQY
v_call: TRBV5-1; cdr3_aa: ASSSATGGVGTEAF
v_call: TRBV2; cdr3_aa: ASSSFYEQY
v_call: TRBV4-2; cdr3_aa: ASSQGVSGSYEQY
v_call: TRBV2; cdr3_aa: ASSEEGGGDTEAF
v_call: TRBV19; cdr3_aa: ASSLQGSTEAF
v_call: TRBV27; cdr3_aa: ASRTGLLSEQY
v_call: TRBV12-3/TRBV12-4; cdr3_aa: ASSLGQNYGYT
v_call: TRBV7-2; cdr3_aa: ASSLGAGGPNEQF
v_call: TRBV4-3; cdr3_aa: ASSQGQGQGGYT
v_call: TRBV7-3; cdr3_aa: ASSLTGGTEAF
v_call: TRBV7-6; cdr3_aa: ASSPRQGGQF